What follows are 27 T cell receptor beta chains derived from one specimen sequenced in a study of T cells in Graves' hyperthyroidism and ophthalmopathy. It was RNA transcripts that yielded the amplified TCR beta CDR3 regions. First-round RT-PCR of the TCR CDR3 relied on the HTBI primer set. TCRdb re-called the multiplex PCR reads with MiXCR, one entry per CDR3 protein. The table has about 290,000 distinct CDR3 sequences, 10% to 15% seen once. The specimen was blood. The receptors were sampled from a woman aged 25-40 years with Graves' hyperthyroidism that later progressed to Graves' ophthalmopathy.

Notes on this clonotype: A read error may be the cause here, since a much bigger clone is one base away. Here the CDR3 DNA reads TGTGCCAGCAGTTTACTGGGACAGGGGGCTTACAGCTCCTACGAGCAGCACTTC. This translates into CASSLLGQGAYSSYEQHF. The J gene is TRBJ2-7, the V gene TRBV12-3 or TRBV12-4; 12 nucleotides align to TRBD1. The CDR3 has 18 amino acids.

This clonotype was seen at least ten times. A read error may produce the germline difference seen at one junction end. This sequence joins TRBV28 and TRBJ2-7; 10 nucleotides align to TRBD2. Germline CDR1 is MDHEN and CDR2 is SYDVKM. The CDR3 sequence is 15 residues long. Here the CDR3 reads CASSPLAGVSHEQYF. The CDR3 DNA sequence: TGTGCCAGCAGTCCTCTAGCGGGAGTCTCCCACGAGCAGTACTTC.

This clonotype has more than one count but fewer than ten. The chain uses TRBV29-1 and TRBJ2-1; TRBD2 matches 9 bases. V shed 7 bases, J shed 5 bases, and the junction held 15 bases outside the gene matches. This CDR3 comprises 16 residues. Germline V CDR1 and CDR2: SQVTM, ANQGSEA. CDR3 amino acids: CSASGSTTSGNNEQFF. The CDR3 nucleotides are TGCAGCGCCTCAGGGAGCACGACTAGCGGAAACAATGAGCAGTTCTTC.

Many counts were recorded for this clonotype. The chain links TRBV24-1 to TRBJ2-7, with 8 bases aligning to TRBD2. From germline, CDR1 is KGHDR and CDR2 SFDVKD. There are 14 residues in the CDR3. With 6 bases clipped from V and 6 bases from J, the junction kept 9 bases outside the gene matches. CDR3 sequence: CATSSGGRIGEQYF. As DNA, the CDR3 is TGTGCCACCAGTTCGGGGGGGCGCATAGGCGAGCAGTACTTC.

At least ten counts were recorded for this clonotype. The chain joins TRBV4-1 to TRBJ2-3; D ambiguous. This CDR3 spans 14 amino acids. The germline CDR1 and CDR2 sequences are MGHRA and YSYEKL. V lost 2 bases and J lost 2, with 8 bases in between. CDR3 nucleotides: TGCGCCAGCAGCCAACCCAGAAACACAGATACGCAGTATTTT. This translates into CASSQPRNTDTQYF.

This clonotype came up many times. The J gene is TRBJ1-1, the V gene TRBV20-1, with D perhaps matching TRBD1 (5 bases). Germline CDR1 and CDR2: DFQATT and SNEGSKA (reference sequence). CDR3 length: 12 residues. V was shortened by 6 bases and J by 6 bases, with 14 bases between the two germline ends. The CDR3: CSADDSSPEAFF. The CDR3 DNA is TGCAGTGCCGATGACAGCTCGCCTGAAGCTTTCTTT.

There are many counts of this clonotype. The chain employs TRBV6-2 or TRBV6-3 and TRBJ2-1; unclear D gene. This CDR3 is 11 amino acids long. Germline-derived CDR1 and CDR2 are MNHEY and SVGEGT. Trimming removed 8 bases from V and 6 bases from J, with 8 bases in between. Written as DNA, the CDR3 is TGTGCCAGCGGTGGTTTCAATGAGCAGTTCTTC. Protein sequence: CASGGFNEQFF.

The sample holds many counts of this clonotype. J is TRBJ2-7 and V is TRBV6-2 or TRBV6-3; TRBD1 aligns across 7 bases. Germline V lookup: CDR1 MNHEY, CDR2 SVGEGT. This CDR3 is 15 amino acids long. With V trimmed by 6 bases and J by 0 bases, 8 bases remained unmatched. In DNA, the CDR3 is TGTGCCAGCAGACCTCCCGGGACAGACTCCTACGAGCAGTACTTC. Its translation is CASRPPGTDSYEQYF.

The chain is built from TRBV2 and TRBJ2-3; D not certain. The CDR3 loop spans 18 amino acids. V was pared by 5 bases and J by 0 bases, with 21 bases between. Germline lookup yields CDR1 SNHLY and CDR2 FYNNEI. CDR3 protein: CASSTPWLTSTSTDTQYF. In DNA form, the CDR3 reads TGTGCCAGCAGTACCCCCTGGTTGACCTCGACGAGCACAGATACGCAGTATTTT.

The rearrangement uses TRBV9 and TRBJ2-3; tentative D call: TRBD1 (7 bases). The CDR3 spans 17 residues. Germline CDR1 reads SGDLS; CDR2 reads YYNGEE. Trimming took 4 bases from V and 1 from J, leaving 19 bases between them. The CDR3 bases are TGTGCCAGCAGCCCAGGGGGGACAGCAGGCGGCACAGATACGCAGTATTTT. This sequence encodes CASSPGGTAGGTDTQYF.

This clonotype was detected ten times or more. V is TRBV28 and J is TRBJ2-7, with 7 bases identical to TRBD2. The trim removed 6 bases at V and 3 bases at J, leaving 5 bases unmatched. CDR3 length equals 13 residues. The V gene's germline CDR1 is MDHEN and CDR2 SYDVKM. Here the CDR3 DNA reads TGTGCCAGCAGCGAGCGGGGCTACTACGAGCAGTACTTC. This gives the protein CASSERGYYEQYF. Full variable domain (outside the CDR3, taken from reference TRBV28 and TRBJ2-7): DVKVTQSSRYLVKRTGEKVFLECVQDMDHENMFWYRQDPGLGLRLIYFSYDVKMKEKGDIPEGYSVSREKKERFSLILESASTNQTSMYLCASSERGYYEQYFGPGTRLTVT.

To note about this clonotype: A much larger clone differs from this one at a single base, so this may be a read error. This chain links TRBV29-1 with TRBJ2-7, with D possibly being TRBD2 (5 bases). The J call is in doubt because the DNA end fits TRBJ2-1 better. This CDR3 has 13 residues. Germline V CDR1 and CDR2: SQVTM, ANQGSEA. CDR3 residues: CSVSRGRTYEQFF. The CDR3 region has the DNA TGCAGCGTTTCCCGAGGGCGAACCTACGAGCAGTTCTTC.

This clonotype appeared many times. The chain joins TRBV3-1 to TRBJ2-1; TRBD2 aligns across 7 bases. Trimming removed 1 base from V and 3 bases from J; junction bases left unmatched: 9. Per the germline V gene, CDR1 is LGHDT and CDR2 is YNNKEL (reference sequence). The CDR3 is 17 residues long. The CDR3 bases are TGTGCCAGCAGCCAAGGATTGGGAGGGACCGTCTACAATGAGCAGTTCTTC. Translated, it gives CASSQGLGGTVYNEQFF.

This clonotype was counted ten times or more. J is TRBJ1-1 and V is TRBV18, with TRBD1 as a possible D gene (5 bases). The CDR3 is 15 amino acids. V lost 0 bases, J lost 0 bases, and 8 bases lay in between. Germline CDR1 KGHSH, CDR2 LQKENI. The CDR3 coding sequence is TGTGCCAGCTCACCACCAGGAGGGGTGAACACTGAAGCTTTCTTT. Translation: CASSPPGGVNTEAFF.

As to this clonotype: Being one base from a much bigger clone, this may be a read error. The chain recombines TRBV27 with TRBJ1-5; possible D gene TRBD1, 5 bases. CDR3 length: 18 amino acids. The germline V gene has CDR1 MNHEY and CDR2 SMNVEV (reference sequence). Trimming left V 6 bases short and J 1 base short, with 22 bases between. The chain's CDR3 is CASRLNAGGWASNQPQHF. The DNA for the CDR3 is TGTGCCAGCAGATTAAATGCGGGGGGATGGGCAAGCAATCAGCCCCAGCATTTT.

This chain links TRBV29-1 with TRBJ1-2; D perhaps matches TRBD1 (6 bases). The germline V gene encodes CDR1 SQVTM and CDR2 ANQGSEA. This CDR3 contains 14 residues. V shed 4 bases and J shed 7 bases, with 19 bases lying between them. The CDR3, as DNA: TGCAGCGTTGTTGTTTCGGCAGGGGAAGGTGGCTACACCTTC. Translated, it gives CSVVVSAGEGGYTF.

The chain couples TRBV7-9 to TRBJ2-3, with 12 bases matching TRBD2. Germline V lookup: CDR1 SEHNR, CDR2 FQNEAQ (reference sequence). The CDR3 extends over 15 amino acids. J lost 5 bases, V lost 4 bases, and 4 bases had no gene match. CDR3 sequence reads: CASSSRLAGEDTQYF. Written as DNA, the CDR3 is TGTGCCAGCAGCTCGAGACTAGCGGGAGAAGATACGCAGTATTTT.

The chain combines TRBV6-2 or TRBV6-3 with TRBJ1-2; TRBD1 might be the D (5 bases). The V gene's germline CDR1 is MNHEY and CDR2 SVGEGT. Deletions cut 2 bases from V and 8 bases from J, with 9 bases between. This CDR3 has 12 amino acids. This CDR3 is CASSYGGVGYTF. CDR3 in DNA: TGTGCCAGCAGTTACGGGGGAGTGGGCTACACCTTC.

This clonotype was seen many times. The chain employs TRBV28 and TRBJ1-2; D ambiguous. This CDR3 has 13 residues. CDR1 MDHEN and CDR2 SYDVKM come from the germline V gene. The germline V and J ends were trimmed by 2 bases and 4 bases, with 8 bases remaining between them. CDR3 protein: CASSLTTVYGYTF. DNA of the CDR3: TGTGCCAGCAGTTTAACAACAGTCTATGGCTACACCTTC.

This clonotype appeared many times. This sequence joins TRBV5-1 and TRBJ2-3; 13 bases agree with TRBD2. The CDR3 sequence is 16 residues long. Unmatched junction bases numbered 7, after V lost 4 bases and J lost 5 bases. The V gene's germline CDR1 is SGHRS and CDR2 YFSETQ. The DNA for the CDR3 is TGCGCCAGCAGCAGAGGGACTAGCGGGATGGTAGATACGCAGTATTTT. It is translated as CASSRGTSGMVDTQYF.

This clonotype was observed at least ten times. V and J are TRBV3-2 and TRBJ2-7. TRBV3-2 is a pseudogene. The CDR3 is 14 residues long. The CDR3 DNA reads as TGTGCCAGCAGCCAAGATTCGACTTATTACGAGCAGTACTTC. It specifies CASSQDSTYYEQYF.

There are many counts of this clonotype. This may come from a read error, since a much larger clone is one base off. The V call is TRBV7-2, the J call TRBJ2-7, with 9 bases matching TRBD2. CDR1 and CDR2 (germline): SGHTA, FQGNSA. CDR3 length: 15 amino acids. The CDR3 coding sequence is TGTGCCAGCAGCTTGGGGGGAGCGGGAGGCTACAAGCAGTACTTC. Its translation: CASSLGGAGGYKQYF.

This clonotype was seen repeatedly, ten times or more. The genes are TRBV28 and TRBJ1-5; weak D call: TRBD1 (6 bases). The V gene's germline CDR1 is MDHEN and CDR2 SYDVKM. The CDR3 contains 16 residues. Between the trimmed V and J ends, which lost 2 bases and 0 bases, there was a span of 11 bases. This CDR3 reads CASSLVGGYSNQPQHF. Written as DNA, the CDR3 is TGTGCCAGCAGTTTAGTAGGGGGTTATAGCAATCAGCCCCAGCATTTT.

This clonotype was observed many times. Written as DNA, the CDR3 is TGTGCCAGCAGATATAACGATCCGGTTAATTCACCCCTCCACTTT. This codes for CASRYNDPVNSPLHF. This chain connects TRBV12-3 or TRBV12-4 to TRBJ1-6; D remains ambiguous. The CDR3 length is 15 residues. Trimming took off 6 bases at V and 6 bases at J, with 15 bases between the two ends.

In this sample, this clonotype turned up a few times. As DNA, the CDR3 is TGCGCCAGCAGCCAAGTACGACAGGGGATTAACACCGGGGAGCTGTTTTTT. Translation: CASSQVRQGINTGELFF. The chain has TRBV4-1 and TRBJ2-2, with 8 positions matching TRBD1. The CDR3 is 17 amino acids. Germline V gene lookup returns CDR1 MGHRA and CDR2 YSYEKL. J lost 2 bases, V lost 1 base, and 6 bases had no gene match.

This clonotype was recorded many times. The CDR3 nucleotides are TGCAGTGCTAGACCCGGGACTAGCGGATACGAGCAGTACTTC. Residues: CSARPGTSGYEQYF. The V gene is TRBV20-1, the J gene TRBJ2-7; TRBD2 matches 11 bases. Germline CDR1 reads DFQATT; CDR2 reads SNEGSKA (reference sequence). V was pared by 2 bases and J by 4 bases, with 4 bases of the junction left unmatched. The CDR3 consists of 14 residues.

This clonotype was seen ten or more times. This chain uses TRBV4-3 with TRBJ2-7, with 14 positions matching TRBD2. The CDR3 spans 19 residues. Germline V gives CDR1 LGHNA, CDR2 YSLEER. Trimming at V came to 0 bases and at J to 2 bases, leaving 9 bases not matched to a gene. This CDR3 is CASSQDAGGLAGVPYEQYF. For the CDR3, the DNA is TGCGCCAGCAGCCAAGATGCAGGGGGACTAGCGGGAGTCCCCTACGAGCAGTACTTC.